These 2 T cell receptor beta chains came from one sample sequenced in a study of tumor and adjacent non-tumor tissue in lung cancer. This sample's RNA came from whole unsorted tissue. A modified ARM-PCR protocol with three rounds of nested PCR amplified TCRbeta. TCRdb passed the multiplex PCR reads through MiXCR, listing each CDR3 protein once. Counted here are under 150,000 distinct CDR3 sequences, roughly 66% occurring once; the ten biggest clones make up roughly 20%. The sequenced sample consisted of lung tumor tissue. The receptors were gathered from a man between 60 and 75 years old with small cell lung cancer.

The chain employs TRBV20-1 and TRBJ2-1, with D possibly being TRBD1 (5 bases). Trimming shortened V by 7 bases and J by 9 bases, and 16 bases separated the two germline ends. The V gene's germline CDR1 is DFQATT and CDR2 SNEGSKA (reference sequence). The CDR3 is 12 residues long. The CDR3 coding sequence is TGCAGTGATACCGAAAGGGGCAGTGAGCAGTTCTTC. It encodes CSDTERGSEQFF.

On this clonotype: Relative to the germline gene, one junction end is altered; a read error may explain this. The chain couples TRBV12-5 to TRBJ1-1; weak D call: TRBD1 (5 bases). In germline, CDR1 is LGHNT, CDR2 FRNRAP. The CDR3 has 17 amino acids. In nucleotides, the CDR3 is TGTGCTAGTGGTTTGGTACTCACCTCGGGGGGAAGCACTGAAGGTTTCTTT. Translated: CASGLVLTSGGSTEGFF.